The 8 T cell receptor beta chains in this list originate from one sample, sequenced in a study of OX40 agonist ivuxolimab in advanced cancers. Clones were sequenced by immunoSEQ multiplex PCR, and TCRdb holds only the in-frame ones, with some missing. The sample lists some 49,000 clones; about nine tenths were seen once. Material: CD4+ or CD8+ T cells sorted from blood, obtained in a trial of the OX40 agonist ivuxolimab. The receptors shown here come from an adult with an advanced solid tumor such as melanoma, head and neck, liver or kidney cancer.

This clone was detected only a few times. This rearrangement joins TRBV6-5 to TRBJ1-2; 7 bases agree with TRBD1. The CDR3 spans 16 residues. J lost 3 bases, V lost 2 bases, and 9 bases had no gene match. The germline gives CDR1 MNHEY, CDR2 SVGAGI. The CDR3, as DNA: TGTGCCAGCAGTTACATAGGGGGCAGTAGGGACTATGGCTACACCTTC. Amino acids: CASSYIGGSRDYGYTF.

The rearrangement joins TRBV29-1 to TRBJ1-2; tentative D call: TRBD1 (5 bases). The CDR3 runs to 11 residues. Trimming stripped 7 bases from V and 8 bases from J, with 14 bases between. From germline, CDR1 is SQVTM and CDR2 ANQGSEA. The CDR3: CSGYRAGGYTF. CDR3 nucleotide sequence: TGCAGCGGTTATAGGGCAGGGGGCTACACCTTC. The full variable domain, completed using reference TRBV29-1 and TRBJ1-2, is SAVISQKPSRDICQRGTSLTIQCQVDSQVTMMFWYRQQPGQSLTLIATANQGSEATYESGFVIDKFPISRPNLTFSTLTVSNMSPEDSSIYLCSGYRAGGYTFGSGTRLTVV.

The chain employs TRBV6-6 and TRBJ2-7; D not resolved. Between the trimmed V and J ends, which lost 7 bases and 0 bases, there was a span of 4 bases. The CDR3 is made up of 11 amino acids. Germline values: CDR1 MNHNY, CDR2 SVGAGI (reference sequence). In DNA, the CDR3 is TGTGCCAGCACCAACTCCTACGAGCAGTACTTC. Protein: CASTNSYEQYF.

This clone was observed a single time. The chain has TRBV4-2 and TRBJ1-5; D is undetermined. CDR1 and CDR2 from the germline V gene are LGHNA and YNFKEQ. The CDR3 sequence is 14 residues long. V lost 2 bases and J lost 6, with 11 bases in between. The CDR3 DNA sequence: TGTGCCAGCAGCCAACACTGGATGGCTCAGCCCCAGCATTTT. As protein: CASSQHWMAQPQHF.

This clone has just a few counts. The J gene is TRBJ1-1, the V gene TRBV10-3; 7 bases align to TRBD1. With 4 bases clipped from V and 0 bases from J, the junction kept 8 bases outside the gene matches. The CDR3 length is 16 residues. Germline CDR1 is ENHRY and CDR2 is SYGVKD. CDR3 protein: CAISAQGLGMNTEAFF. CDR3 nucleotide sequence: TGTGCCATCAGTGCACAGGGGTTAGGGATGAACACTGAAGCTTTCTTT.

The chain employs TRBV7-8 and TRBJ2-3; D not resolved. Per germline, CDR1 SGHVS and CDR2 FQNEAQ. This CDR3 comprises 13 residues. V shed 4 bases and J shed 2 bases, with 7 bases lying between them. The CDR3 nucleotides are TGTGCCAGCAGCTCTCATAACACAGATACGCAGTATTTT. Translated, it gives CASSSHNTDTQYF.

V is TRBV6-1 and J is TRBJ1-2, with D possibly being TRBD1 (5 bases). V lost 4 bases and J lost 8, with 14 bases in between. The CDR3 loop spans 13 amino acids. Germline loops: CDR1 MNHNS, CDR2 SASEGT. The CDR3 DNA reads TGTGCCAGCAGTGCCACAGGAGAGGGGGGCTACACCTTC. Encoded protein: CASSATGEGGYTF.

This clone has only a few counts. The J gene is TRBJ2-1, the V gene TRBV2, with D perhaps matching TRBD2 (5 bases). Germline CDR1 reads SNHLY; CDR2 reads FYNNEI. The V end was cut by 3 bases, the J end by 4 bases, with 7 bases between. CDR3 length: 13 residues. CDR3 loop: CASSDGEYNEQFF. The CDR3 DNA is TGTGCCAGCAGTGACGGGGAGTACAATGAGCAGTTCTTC. Filled out from reference TRBV2 and TRBJ2-1, the complete variable domain reads EPEVTQTPSHQVTQMGQEVILRCVPISNHLYFYWYRQILGQKVEFLVSFYNNEISEKSEIFDDQFSVERPDGSNFTLKIRSTKLEDSAMYFCASSDGEYNEQFFGPGTRLTVL.